This T cell receptor (beta chain) was recorded in a study of blood T cell repertoires in COVID-19. Study details: Italy, Spain and the United States were the sources of the convalescent and acute COVID-19 samples.

Sequencing was performed with immunoSEQ multiplex PCR; in TCRdb, only in-frame clones are kept and a portion is missing. The sample has some 250,000 clones; around 86% are singletons. V dropped 6 bases and J dropped 4 bases, with 14 bases sitting between them. The germline gives CDR1 SNHLY, CDR2 FYNNEI. The CDR3 has 14 amino acids. The sequence came from a woman aged 30 to 39 who had recovered from COVID-19. The chain employs TRBV2 and TRBJ2-3, with D perhaps TRBD2 (6 bases). Sequencing used peripheral blood. The CDR3 DNA follows: TGTGCCAGCAGCCCCCAGACTAGTTCAGATACGCAGTATTTT. Its protein product is CASSPQTSSDTQYF.